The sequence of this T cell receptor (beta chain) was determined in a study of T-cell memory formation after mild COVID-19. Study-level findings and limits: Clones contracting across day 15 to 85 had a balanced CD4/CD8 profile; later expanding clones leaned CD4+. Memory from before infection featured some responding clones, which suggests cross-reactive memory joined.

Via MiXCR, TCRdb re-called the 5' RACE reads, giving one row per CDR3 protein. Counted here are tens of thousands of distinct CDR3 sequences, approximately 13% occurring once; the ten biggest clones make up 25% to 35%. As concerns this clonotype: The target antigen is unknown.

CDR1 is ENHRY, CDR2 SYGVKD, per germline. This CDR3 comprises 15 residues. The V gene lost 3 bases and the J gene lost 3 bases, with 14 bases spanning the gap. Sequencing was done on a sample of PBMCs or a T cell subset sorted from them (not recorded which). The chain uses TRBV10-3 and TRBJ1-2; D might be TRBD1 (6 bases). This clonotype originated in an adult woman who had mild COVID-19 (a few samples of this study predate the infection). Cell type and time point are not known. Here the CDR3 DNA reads TGTGCCATCAGTGAAACCGGACAGTTACACTATGGCTACACCTTC. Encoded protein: CAISETGQLHYGYTF.